The present entry profiles one TCR beta chain with its context. This sample was taken from a study of T cell changes during pregnancy in multiple sclerosis. Produced via immunoSEQ multiplex PCR; TCRdb's table is partial and in-frame only. This sample has tens of thousands of clones, with 92% found just once. V was clipped by 4 bases and J by 4 bases, with 16 bases between them. The CDR3 contains 15 residues. Germline CDR1 reads SGHDN; CDR2 reads FVKESK. This sequence joins TRBV14 and TRBJ1-1, with D possibly TRBD1 on 5 matching bases. This clonotype was sampled from a female donor in good health, enrolled as a control in a pregnancy study. The sample was peripheral blood, taken in the first trimester of pregnancy. The CDR3, as DNA: TGTGCCAGCAGCCCAACCCCGGTCAGGGTCACTGAAGCTTTCTTT. It yields the protein CASSPTPVRVTEAFF.